A single sample is the source of the 7 T cell receptor beta chains below, sequenced in a study of CD8 T cells in Susac syndrome. An input of roughly 0.5 to 1 ug of RNA was subjected to reverse transcription using random hexamers. Using its own MiXCR run on the immunoSEQ multiplex PCR reads, TCRdb lists one record per CDR3 protein. The table has hundreds of thousands of distinct CDR3 sequences, approximately 85% seen once. What was sequenced was CD8+ T cells from PBMCs. These TCRs come from a human donor with multiple sclerosis.

This chain links TRBV5-8 with TRBJ1-1, with 7 bases identical to TRBD1. This CDR3 has 12 residues. The junction had 2 bases not matched to a gene; V was cut back by 3 bases and J by 6 bases. CDR1 SGHTS and CDR2 YDEGEE come from the germline V gene. The CDR3 spells CASSWTGAEAFF. CDR3 DNA: TGTGCCAGCAGCTGGACAGGCGCTGAAGCTTTCTTT.

This chain uses TRBV9 with TRBJ1-3, with a weak D call TRBD1 (5 bases). This CDR3 comprises 17 residues. Germline CDR1 is SGDLS and CDR2 is YYNGEE. V was clipped by 3 bases and J by 2 bases, with 18 bases between them. CDR3 region: CASSEGPLGVPGNTIYF. CDR3 DNA sequence: TGTGCCAGCAGCGAGGGGCCCCTGGGGGTCCCTGGAAACACCATATATTTT.

This chain connects TRBV5-4 to TRBJ2-7, with 8 bases lining up with TRBD2. The CDR3 runs to 15 residues. The V gene's germline CDR1 is SGHNT and CDR2 YYREEE (reference sequence). Trimming cost V 0 bases and J 3 bases; bases outside gene matches: 5. This CDR3 is CASSLDGTSGYEQYF. As DNA, the CDR3 is TGTGCCAGCAGCTTGGACGGGACTAGTGGCTACGAGCAGTACTTC.

The chain recombines TRBV28 with TRBJ2-7; D uncertain. The CDR3 totals 13 residues. CDR1 and CDR2 from the germline V gene are MDHEN and SYDVKM. V was trimmed by 2 bases and J by 3 bases, leaving 8 bases between them. This CDR3 is CASSLTPNYEQYF. As DNA, the CDR3 is TGTGCCAGCAGTTTAACCCCAAACTACGAGCAGTACTTC.

The V gene is TRBV6-1, the J gene TRBJ2-6, with D perhaps TRBD2 (5 bases). CDR1 and CDR2 (germline): MNHNS, SASEGT. V was trimmed by 3 bases and J by 0 bases, leaving 9 bases between them. The CDR3 consists of 16 residues. The CDR3 loop reads CASSEDFNSGANVLTF. The CDR3 coding sequence is TGTGCCAGCAGTGAGGACTTTAACTCTGGGGCCAACGTCCTGACTTTC.

The chain is built from TRBV6-5 and TRBJ2-1, with D possibly called TRBD1 or TRBD2 (6 bases each). Looked up from germline, CDR1 is MNHEY and CDR2 is SVGAGI. The CDR3 contains 12 residues. Deletions cut 8 bases from V and 5 bases from J, with 10 bases between. CDR3 loop: CASWGDNNEQFF. The CDR3 bases are TGTGCCAGCTGGGGGGACAACAATGAGCAGTTCTTC.

V is TRBV20-1 and J is TRBJ2-2; TRBD1 might be the D (6 bases). V was clipped by 4 bases and J by 2 bases, with 11 bases between them. CDR1 is DFQATT, CDR2 SNEGSKA, per germline (reference sequence). The length of the CDR3 is 14 residues. The CDR3 coding sequence is TGCAGTGCTACAGGGGTCGTTAACACCGGGGAGCTGTTTTTT. Its protein product is CSATGVVNTGELFF.